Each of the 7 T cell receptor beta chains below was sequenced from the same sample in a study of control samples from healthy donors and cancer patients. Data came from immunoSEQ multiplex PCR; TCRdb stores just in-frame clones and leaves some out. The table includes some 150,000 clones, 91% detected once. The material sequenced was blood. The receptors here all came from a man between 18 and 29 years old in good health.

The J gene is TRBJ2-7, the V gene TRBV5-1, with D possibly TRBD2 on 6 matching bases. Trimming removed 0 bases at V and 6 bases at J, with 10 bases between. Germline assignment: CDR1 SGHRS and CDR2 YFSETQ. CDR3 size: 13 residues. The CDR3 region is CASSLGQRVEQYF. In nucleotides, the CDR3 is TGCGCCAGCAGCTTGGGTCAGCGGGTCGAGCAGTACTTC.

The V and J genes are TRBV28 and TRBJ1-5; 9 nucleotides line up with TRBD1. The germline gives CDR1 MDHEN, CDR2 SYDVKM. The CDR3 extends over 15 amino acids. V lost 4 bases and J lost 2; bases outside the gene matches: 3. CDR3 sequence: CASSWTGVGNQPQHF. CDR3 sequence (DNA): TGTGCCAGCAGTTGGACAGGGGTTGGCAATCAGCCCCAGCATTTT.

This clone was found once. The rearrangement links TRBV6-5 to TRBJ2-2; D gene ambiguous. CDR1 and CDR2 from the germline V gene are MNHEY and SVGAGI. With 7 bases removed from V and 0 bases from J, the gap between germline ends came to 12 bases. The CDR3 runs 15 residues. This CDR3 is CASTVAPSNTGELFF. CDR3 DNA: TGTGCCAGCACCGTAGCCCCCTCGAACACCGGGGAGCTGTTTTTT.

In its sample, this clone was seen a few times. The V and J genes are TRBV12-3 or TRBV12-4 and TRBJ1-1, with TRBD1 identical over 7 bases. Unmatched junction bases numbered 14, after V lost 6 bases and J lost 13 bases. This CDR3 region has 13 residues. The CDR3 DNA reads TGTGCCAGCAGACGACCTGGGACAGTGAAGGATTTCTTT. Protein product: CASRRPGTVKDFF.

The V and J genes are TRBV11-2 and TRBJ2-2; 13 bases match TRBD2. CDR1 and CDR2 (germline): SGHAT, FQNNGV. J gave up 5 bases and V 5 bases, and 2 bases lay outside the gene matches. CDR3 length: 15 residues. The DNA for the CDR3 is TGTGCCAGCAGCAGGGGACTAGCGGGGACCGGGGAGCTGTTTTTT. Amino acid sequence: CASSRGLAGTGELFF.

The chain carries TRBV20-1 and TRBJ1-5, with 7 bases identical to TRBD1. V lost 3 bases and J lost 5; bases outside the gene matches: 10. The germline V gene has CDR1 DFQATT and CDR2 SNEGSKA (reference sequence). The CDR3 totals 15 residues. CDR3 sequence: CSASPTDRVYQPQHF. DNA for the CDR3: TGCAGTGCTAGTCCAACCGACAGGGTTTATCAGCCCCAGCATTTT.

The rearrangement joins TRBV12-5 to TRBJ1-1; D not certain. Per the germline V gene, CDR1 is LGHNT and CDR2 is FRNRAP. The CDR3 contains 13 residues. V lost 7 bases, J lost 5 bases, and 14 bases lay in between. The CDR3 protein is CASASGRETEAFF. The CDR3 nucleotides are TGTGCTAGTGCCAGCGGGCGAGAGACTGAAGCTTTCTTT.